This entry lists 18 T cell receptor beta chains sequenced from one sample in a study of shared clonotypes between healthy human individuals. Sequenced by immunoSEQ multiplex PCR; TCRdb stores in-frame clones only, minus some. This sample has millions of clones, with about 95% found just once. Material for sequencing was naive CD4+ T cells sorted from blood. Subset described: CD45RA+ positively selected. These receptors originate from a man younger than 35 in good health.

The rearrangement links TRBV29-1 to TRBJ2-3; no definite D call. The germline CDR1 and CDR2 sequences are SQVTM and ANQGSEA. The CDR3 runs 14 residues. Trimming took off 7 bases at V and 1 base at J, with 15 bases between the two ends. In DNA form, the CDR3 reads TGCAGCGCCAATCGCGGAAGGCGCACAGATACGCAGTATTTT. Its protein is CSANRGRRTDTQYF.

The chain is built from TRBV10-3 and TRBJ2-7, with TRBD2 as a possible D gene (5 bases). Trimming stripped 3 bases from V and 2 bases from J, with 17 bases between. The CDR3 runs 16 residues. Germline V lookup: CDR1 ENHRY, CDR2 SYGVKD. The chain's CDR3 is CAISDLSGNNPYEQYF. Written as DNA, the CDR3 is TGTGCCATCAGTGATTTGTCGGGGAATAATCCCTACGAGCAGTACTTC.

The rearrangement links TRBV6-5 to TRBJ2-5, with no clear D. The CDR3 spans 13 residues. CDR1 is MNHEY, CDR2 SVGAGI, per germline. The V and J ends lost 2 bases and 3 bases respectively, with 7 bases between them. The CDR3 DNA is TGTGCCAGCAGTTACCTAACGGAAGAGACCCAGTACTTC. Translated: CASSYLTEETQYF.

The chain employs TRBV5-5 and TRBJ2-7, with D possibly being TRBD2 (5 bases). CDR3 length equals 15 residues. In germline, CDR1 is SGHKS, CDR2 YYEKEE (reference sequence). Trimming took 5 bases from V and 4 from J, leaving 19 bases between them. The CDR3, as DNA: TGTGCCAGCAGTCTGGGGAACGGGGTGAGGTACGAGCAGTACTTC. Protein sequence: CASSLGNGVRYEQYF.

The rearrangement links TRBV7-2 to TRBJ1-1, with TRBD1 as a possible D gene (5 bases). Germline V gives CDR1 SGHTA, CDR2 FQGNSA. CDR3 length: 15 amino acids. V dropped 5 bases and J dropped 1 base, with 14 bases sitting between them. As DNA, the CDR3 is TGTGCCAGCAGCCGTCCGGGACCACAGAACACTGAAGCTTTCTTT. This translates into CASSRPGPQNTEAFF.

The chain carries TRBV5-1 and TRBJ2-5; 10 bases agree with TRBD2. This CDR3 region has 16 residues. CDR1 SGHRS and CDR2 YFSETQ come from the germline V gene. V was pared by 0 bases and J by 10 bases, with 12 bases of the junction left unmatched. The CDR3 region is CASSLDTSGELGGQYF. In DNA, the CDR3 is TGCGCCAGCAGCTTGGACACTAGCGGGGAGTTAGGGGGCCAGTACTTC.

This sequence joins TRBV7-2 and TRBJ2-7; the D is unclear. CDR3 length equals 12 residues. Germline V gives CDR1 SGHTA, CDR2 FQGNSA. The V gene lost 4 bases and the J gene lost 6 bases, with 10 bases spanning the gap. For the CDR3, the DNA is TGTGCCAGCAGCTCTAGGGCACGCGAGCAGTACTTC. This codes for CASSSRAREQYF. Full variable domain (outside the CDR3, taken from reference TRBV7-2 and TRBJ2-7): GAGVSQSPSNKVTEKGKDVELRCDPISGHTALYWYRQSLGQGLEFLIYFQGNSAPDKSGLPSDRFSAERTGGSVSTLTIQRTQQEDSAVYLCASSSRAREQYFGPGTRLTVT.

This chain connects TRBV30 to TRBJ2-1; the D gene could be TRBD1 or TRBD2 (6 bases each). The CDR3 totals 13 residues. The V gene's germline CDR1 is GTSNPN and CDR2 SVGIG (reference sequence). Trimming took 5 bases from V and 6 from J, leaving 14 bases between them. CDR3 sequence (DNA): TGTGCCTGGCTGGGGGGCAGGGTCAATGAGCAGTTCTTC. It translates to CAWLGGRVNEQFF. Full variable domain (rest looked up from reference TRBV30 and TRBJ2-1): SQTIHQWPATLVQPVGSPLSLECTVEGTSNPNLYWYRQAAGRGLQLLFYSVGIGQISSEVPQNLSASRPQDRQFILSSKKLLLSDSGFYLCAWLGGRVNEQFFGPGTRLTVL.

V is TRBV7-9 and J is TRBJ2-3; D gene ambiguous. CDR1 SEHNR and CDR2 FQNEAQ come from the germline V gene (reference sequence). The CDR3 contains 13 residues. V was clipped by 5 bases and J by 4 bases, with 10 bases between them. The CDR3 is CASSPLQADTQYF. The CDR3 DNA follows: TGTGCCAGCAGCCCCCTGCAAGCAGATACGCAGTATTTT.

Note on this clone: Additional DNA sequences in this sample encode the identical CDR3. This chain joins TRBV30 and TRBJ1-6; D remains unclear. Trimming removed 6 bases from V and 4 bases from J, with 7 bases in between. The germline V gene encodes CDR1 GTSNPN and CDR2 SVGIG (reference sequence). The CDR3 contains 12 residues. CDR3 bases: TGTGCCTGCGGACGGTATAATTCACCCCTCCACTTT. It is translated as CACGRYNSPLHF.

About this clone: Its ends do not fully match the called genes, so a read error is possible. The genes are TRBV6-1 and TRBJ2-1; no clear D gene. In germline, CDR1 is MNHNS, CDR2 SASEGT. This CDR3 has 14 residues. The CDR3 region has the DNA TGTGCCAGCAGTGTTCCCAGATCCTCCAATGAGCAGTTCTTC. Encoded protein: CASSVPRSSNEQFF.

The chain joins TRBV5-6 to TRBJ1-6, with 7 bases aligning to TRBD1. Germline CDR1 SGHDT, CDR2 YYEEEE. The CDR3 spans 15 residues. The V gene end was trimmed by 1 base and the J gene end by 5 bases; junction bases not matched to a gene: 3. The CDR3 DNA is TGTGCCAGCAGCTTGCTAGACAGGGATAATTCACCCCTCCACTTT. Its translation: CASSLLDRDNSPLHF.

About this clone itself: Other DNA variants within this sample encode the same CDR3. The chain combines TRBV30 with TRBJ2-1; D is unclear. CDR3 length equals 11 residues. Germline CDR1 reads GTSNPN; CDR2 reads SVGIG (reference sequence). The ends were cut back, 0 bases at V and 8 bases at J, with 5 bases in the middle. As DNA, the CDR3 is TGTGCCTGGAGTGTTCAGGATGAGCAGTTCTTC. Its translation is CAWSVQDEQFF.

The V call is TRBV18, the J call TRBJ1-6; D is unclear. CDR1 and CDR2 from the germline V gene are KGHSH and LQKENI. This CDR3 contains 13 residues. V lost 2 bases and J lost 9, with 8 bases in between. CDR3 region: CASSPDPGSPLHF. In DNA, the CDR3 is TGTGCCAGCTCACCAGATCCGGGTTCACCCCTCCACTTT.

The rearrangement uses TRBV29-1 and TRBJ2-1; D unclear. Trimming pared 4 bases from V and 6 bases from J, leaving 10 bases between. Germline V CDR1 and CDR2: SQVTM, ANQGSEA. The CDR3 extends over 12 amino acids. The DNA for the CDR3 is TGCAGCGTTGTCACTCCCCTCAATGAGCAGTTCTTC. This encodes CSVVTPLNEQFF.

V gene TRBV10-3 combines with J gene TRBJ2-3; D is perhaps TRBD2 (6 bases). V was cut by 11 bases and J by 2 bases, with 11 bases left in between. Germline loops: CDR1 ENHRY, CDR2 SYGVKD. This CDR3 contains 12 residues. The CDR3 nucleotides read TGTGCCGCTGGGGGGTCCACAGATACGCAGTATTTT. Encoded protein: CAAGGSTDTQYF.

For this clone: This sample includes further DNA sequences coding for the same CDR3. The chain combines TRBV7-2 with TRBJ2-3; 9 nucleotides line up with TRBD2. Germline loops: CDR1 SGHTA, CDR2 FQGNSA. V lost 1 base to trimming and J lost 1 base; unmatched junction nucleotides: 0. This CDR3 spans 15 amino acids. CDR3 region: CASSLGLAGTDTQYF. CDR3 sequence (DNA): TGTGCCAGCAGCTTAGGACTAGCGGGCACAGATACGCAGTATTTT.

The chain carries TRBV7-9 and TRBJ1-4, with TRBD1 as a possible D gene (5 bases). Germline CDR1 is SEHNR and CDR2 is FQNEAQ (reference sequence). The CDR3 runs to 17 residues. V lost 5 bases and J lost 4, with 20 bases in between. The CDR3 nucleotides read TGTGCCAGCAGCACCCGAACTATACAGGCCTTTAATGAAAAACTGTTTTTT. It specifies CASSTRTIQAFNEKLFF.